This record covers a single TCR beta chain. Antigen specificity is unknown. The germline V gene encodes CDR1 SGDLS and CDR2 YYNGEE. Trimming stripped 4 bases from V and 5 bases from J, with 15 bases between. This CDR3 is built from 14 residues. The data are from a study of T cell responses to AZD1222 COVID-19 vaccine. Regarding the study as a whole: Spike-specific TCR breadth rose after two AZD1222 doses, and depth rose as well. Among those given AZD1222, only five to seven were seropositive at baseline.

Profiled with immunoSEQ multiplex PCR; TCRdb holds only in-frame clones, not every one. The sample has 160,000 or so clones; 70% to 90% are singletons. This specimen was peripheral blood, taken on day 0 of AZD1222 vaccination. The chain uses TRBV9 and TRBJ1-1; the D gene is possibly TRBD1 (5 bases). This clonotype was sampled from an adult in good health. CDR3: CASSTRAGGTEAFF. DNA of the CDR3: TGTGCCAGCAGCACGAGAGCCGGGGGGACTGAAGCTTTCTTT.